Listed here are 27 T cell receptor beta chains from one sample, sequenced in a study of blood T cell repertoires in COVID-19. Assay: immunoSEQ multiplex PCR; the TCRdb copy retains only in-frame clones and omits some. Of 60,000 to 95,000 clones listed, around nine tenths were seen once; the top ten hold under 6%. Input material: peripheral blood. The receptors were sampled from a human donor in a cohort sampled during active COVID-19.

The gene calls are TRBV30 and TRBJ2-1; D perhaps matches TRBD1 (6 bases). V shed 5 bases and J shed 4 bases, with 6 bases lying between them. There are 11 residues in the CDR3. Germline-derived CDR1 and CDR2 are GTSNPN and SVGIG (reference sequence). The CDR3 nucleotides are TGTGCCTGGGGACAGTACAATGAGCAGTTCTTC. Translated: CAWGQYNEQFF.

The chain carries TRBV7-2 and TRBJ1-1; D call uncertain. V dropped 1 base and J dropped 1 base, with 10 bases sitting between them. The CDR3 runs to 15 residues. Looked up from germline, CDR1 is SGHTA and CDR2 is FQGNSA. CDR3 coding DNA: TGTGCCAGCAGCTTAGACCCGGGGAGGAACACTGAAGCTTTCTTT. Encoded protein: CASSLDPGRNTEAFF.

This chain joins TRBV6-6 and TRBJ2-7; 14 positions match TRBD2. V shed 2 bases, J shed 4 bases, and the junction held 4 bases outside the gene matches. Looked up from germline, CDR1 is MNHNY and CDR2 is SVGAGI (reference sequence). This CDR3 is built from 16 residues. CDR3 sequence (DNA): TGTGCCAGCAGTTACCCGACTAGCGGGGGGGGATACGAGCAGTACTTC. Encoded protein: CASSYPTSGGGYEQYF.

The rearrangement joins TRBV7-2 to TRBJ1-1; TRBD1 aligns across 7 bases. The germline CDR1 and CDR2 sequences are SGHTA and FQGNSA. V was pared by 5 bases and J by 1 base, with 4 bases of the junction left unmatched. This CDR3 is built from 14 residues. The chain's CDR3 is CASSLGQPNTEAFF. CDR3 sequence (DNA): TGTGCCAGCAGCCTGGGACAGCCGAACACTGAAGCTTTCTTT.

The rearrangement uses TRBV6-6 and TRBJ2-7; 7 positions agree with TRBD1. V shed 5 bases and J 4 bases; nucleotides not matched to a gene: 8. Germline V lookup: CDR1 MNHNY, CDR2 SVGAGI (reference sequence). The length of the CDR3 is 14 residues. The CDR3 nucleotides read TGTGCCAGCAGTCCGGGACAGAATAATTACGAGCAGTACTTC. Its translation: CASSPGQNNYEQYF.

The rearrangement joins TRBV5-1 to TRBJ1-1; TRBD1 might be the D (5 bases). The CDR3 is made up of 15 amino acids. CDR1 is SGHRS and CDR2 is YFSETQ in the germline V gene. V was trimmed by 6 bases and J by 2 bases, leaving 17 bases between them. CDR3 in amino acids: CASTQGGGGNTEAFF. The CDR3, as DNA: TGCGCCAGCACCCAGGGCGGGGGAGGCAACACTGAAGCTTTCTTT.

There are a few counts of this clone. The rearrangement links TRBV5-6 to TRBJ2-5; D perhaps matches TRBD2 (5 bases). Germline CDR1 is SGHDT and CDR2 is YYEEEE. Trimming took 1 base from V and 5 from J, leaving 9 bases between them. The CDR3 is made up of 13 amino acids. The CDR3 DNA reads TGTGCCAGCAGCTTGCCAAGAGGGGAGACCCAGTACTTC. Protein: CASSLPRGETQYF.

This clone was seen only once. The chain uses TRBV28 and TRBJ2-5, with 9 positions matching TRBD1. This CDR3 has 12 residues. Trimming at V came to 3 bases and at J to 8 bases, leaving 1 base not matched to a gene. The germline CDR1 and CDR2 sequences are MDHEN and SYDVKM. Written as DNA, the CDR3 is TGTGCCAGCAGTTTGGGACAGGGAACCCAGTACTTC. The encoded protein is CASSLGQGTQYF.

The chain links TRBV3-1 (or the pseudogene TRBV3-2) to TRBJ1-4; 9 bases are shared with TRBD1. The CDR3 loop spans 15 amino acids. Germline CDR1 LGHDT, CDR2 YNNKEL (reference sequence). V trimming: 3 bases; J trimming: 11 bases; junction bases outside the gene matches: 10. The CDR3 region is CASSHSGRQGVKLFF. The CDR3 coding sequence is TGTGCCAGCAGCCACTCGGGGAGACAGGGGGTCAAACTGTTTTTT.

The gene calls are TRBV5-1 and TRBJ2-3; 14 bases agree with TRBD2. The CDR3 contains 15 residues. The V segment lost 5 bases and the J segment 5 bases; nucleotides outside the gene matches: 4. CDR1 and CDR2 from the germline V gene are SGHRS and YFSETQ. Here the CDR3 DNA reads TGCGCCAGCAGTCTGGGGACTAGCGGGGGAGATACGCAGTATTTT. Its protein product is CASSLGTSGGDTQYF.

The chain joins TRBV7-3 to TRBJ1-2, with D tentatively TRBD1 (6 bases). V was clipped by 5 bases and J by 4 bases, with 11 bases between them. This CDR3 has 13 residues. Germline CDR1 and CDR2: SGHTA and FQGTGA. The CDR3: CASSTGQFYGYTF. CDR3 sequence (DNA): TGTGCCAGCAGCACCGGACAGTTCTATGGCTACACCTTC.

This clone appeared a few times. CDR3 sequence: CASSWDREKDEQYF. CDR3 nucleotides: TGTGCCAGCAGTTGGGACAGGGAAAAAGACGAGCAGTACTTC. The rearrangement uses TRBV6-5 and TRBJ2-7, with TRBD1 matching over 9 bases. This CDR3 has 14 residues. V was pared by 4 bases and J by 5 bases, with 6 bases of the junction left unmatched. CDR1 is MNHEY and CDR2 is SVGAGI in the germline V gene.

The rearrangement uses TRBV9 and TRBJ2-2, with D maybe TRBD2 (5 bases). This CDR3 region has 15 residues. Germline values: CDR1 SGDLS, CDR2 YYNGEE. V was clipped by 0 bases and J by 6 bases, with 12 bases between them. CDR3 loop: CASSVVPEAAGELFF. DNA of the CDR3: TGTGCCAGCAGCGTAGTGCCCGAAGCGGCCGGGGAGCTGTTTTTT.

The chain links TRBV10-3 to TRBJ1-2; D not certain. The V end was cut by 6 bases, the J end by 6 bases, with 8 bases between. Germline CDR1 and CDR2: ENHRY and SYGVKD. This CDR3 is 11 amino acids long. In nucleotides, the CDR3 is TGTGCCATCAGGAATTCGGATGGCTACACCTTC. It yields the protein CAIRNSDGYTF.

V usage is TRBV7-9 and J usage is TRBJ1-1; D is ambiguous. Trimming shortened V by 3 bases and J by 8 bases, and 7 bases separated the two germline ends. CDR3 length: 11 amino acids. Per germline, CDR1 SEHNR and CDR2 FQNEAQ (reference sequence). The DNA for the CDR3 is TGTGCCAGCAGCTTTGAGAGGGAAGCTTTCTTT. The encoded protein is CASSFEREAFF.

This clone was observed a single time. The chain recombines TRBV2 with TRBJ2-3; 16 nucleotides agree with TRBD2. The CDR3 extends over 16 amino acids. The germline V gene encodes CDR1 SNHLY and CDR2 FYNNEI. The J segment lost 6 bases and the V segment lost 1 base, leaving 1 base of the junction unmatched. CDR3 nucleotide sequence: TGTGCCAGCAGTGAAGAGGGACTAGCGGGGGGGGATACGCAGTATTTT. Translated: CASSEEGLAGGDTQYF.

V usage is TRBV30 and J usage is TRBJ1-1, with D perhaps TRBD1 (6 bases). This CDR3 spans 13 amino acids. V was cut by 4 bases and J by 9 bases, with 18 bases left in between. In germline, CDR1 is GTSNPN, CDR2 SVGIG (reference sequence). In nucleotides, the CDR3 is TGTGCCTGGAACAGGGATGTCTCAGGGAAAGCTTTCTTT. Translation gives CAWNRDVSGKAFF.

This chain uses TRBV5-8 with TRBJ1-5, with a weak D call TRBD1 (6 bases). The germline CDR1 and CDR2 sequences are SGHTS and YDEGEE. Trimming removed 4 bases at V and 4 bases at J, with 12 bases between. The CDR3 sequence is 14 residues long. This chain's CDR3 is CASSPGTNNQPQHF. CDR3 nucleotide sequence: TGTGCCAGCAGCCCGGGGACAAATAATCAGCCCCAGCATTTT.

This rearrangement joins TRBV5-1 to TRBJ2-5; D is unresolved. CDR3 length: 12 residues. The germline gives CDR1 SGHRS, CDR2 YFSETQ. The ends were cut back, 2 bases at V and 1 base at J, with 3 bases in the middle. The CDR3 sequence: CASSLLQETQYF. CDR3 DNA sequence: TGCGCCAGCAGCTTACTCCAAGAGACCCAGTACTTC.

The rearrangement links TRBV7-8 to TRBJ1-5; the match to TRBD1 covers 7 bases. CDR3 length equals 15 residues. Germline trimming cut 1 base from V and 6 bases from J; bases unmatched to any gene: 6. Germline V gene data show CDR1 as SGHVS and CDR2 as FQNEAQ. For the CDR3, the DNA is TGTGCCAGCAGCTTAGAAGGGGGCGTAGGTCAGCCCCAGCATTTT. Protein: CASSLEGGVGQPQHF.

This clone was seen a few times. The rearrangement uses TRBV21-1 and TRBJ1-1; the table's D gene call, TRBD1, was not cross checked with the DNA. TRBV21-1 is reported as a pseudogene. The CDR3 is 14 amino acids. The CDR3 sequence: CASSHRLMNTEAFF. Here the CDR3 DNA reads TGTGCCAGCAGTCACAGGTTGATGAACACTGAAGCTTTCTTT.

The genes are TRBV4-3 and TRBJ2-7; 7 bases map to TRBD2. Germline CDR1 reads LGHNA; CDR2 reads YSLEER. V gave up 3 bases and J gave up 2 bases; unmatched junction bases: 10. This CDR3 spans 16 amino acids. CDR3 DNA: TGCGCCAGCAGCCACCTTGGGAGGGTTGGTACCTACGAGCAGTACTTC. It encodes CASSHLGRVGTYEQYF.

The V gene is TRBV7-9, the J gene TRBJ2-5; 7 bases line up with TRBD2. The CDR3 sequence is 14 residues long. CDR1 is SEHNR, CDR2 FQNEAQ, per germline (reference sequence). After removal of 4 bases from V and 4 bases from J, the junction contained 6 bases not matched to a gene. CDR3 in amino acids: CASSWGGSGETQYF. CDR3 in DNA: TGTGCCAGCAGCTGGGGAGGGTCGGGAGAGACCCAGTACTTC.

J is TRBJ2-5 and V is TRBV9; tentatively, D is TRBD1 (6 bases). This CDR3 region has 15 residues. V was pared by 3 bases and J by 5 bases, with 17 bases between. CDR1 and CDR2 from the germline V gene are SGDLS and YYNGEE. CDR3 sequence (DNA): TGTGCCAGCAGCGCTACTGAGGGGGTGTGGGAGACCCAGTACTTC. Protein sequence: CASSATEGVWETQYF.

The rearrangement joins TRBV15 to TRBJ1-1, with TRBD1 matching over 8 bases. The trim removed 5 bases at V and 4 bases at J, leaving 12 bases unmatched. Germline-derived CDR1 and CDR2 are LNHNV and YYDKDF (reference sequence). The CDR3 covers 16 residues. The CDR3 spells CATSPRQGLGFTEAFF. The CDR3 nucleotides are TGTGCCACCAGCCCTCGACAGGGGTTGGGCTTCACTGAAGCTTTCTTT.

The chain joins TRBV19 to TRBJ2-5, with TRBD1 matching over 12 bases. V was clipped by 6 bases and J by 5 bases; unmatched bases: 10. CDR1 and CDR2 from the germline V gene are LNHDA and SQIVND (reference sequence). There are 16 residues in the CDR3. The CDR3 sequence: CASRGVGTGGYETQYF. CDR3 in DNA: TGTGCCAGTAGAGGGGTTGGGACAGGGGGCTATGAGACCCAGTACTTC.

The chain links TRBV6-5 to TRBJ1-1, with D tentatively TRBD1 (6 bases). The CDR3 runs to 12 residues. V was clipped by 4 bases and J by 13 bases, with 16 bases between them. Per germline, CDR1 MNHEY and CDR2 SVGAGI. The CDR3 nucleotides are TGTGCCAGCAGTTCCAGGACAGTGGGGGATTTCTTT. Protein: CASSSRTVGDFF.